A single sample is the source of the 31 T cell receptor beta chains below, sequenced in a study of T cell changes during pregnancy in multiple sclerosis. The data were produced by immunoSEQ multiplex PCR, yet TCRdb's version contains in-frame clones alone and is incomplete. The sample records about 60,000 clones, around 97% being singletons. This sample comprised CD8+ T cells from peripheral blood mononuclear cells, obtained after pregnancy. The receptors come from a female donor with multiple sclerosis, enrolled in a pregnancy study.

The CDR3 spells CASSIEPGLTPRGYTF. The CDR3 DNA follows: TGTGCCAGTAGTATAGAGCCGGGACTCACGCCCAGGGGCTACACCTTC. The rearrangement joins TRBV19 to TRBJ1-2; D is possibly TRBD1 (5 bases). Germline CDR1 reads LNHDA; CDR2 reads SQIVND (reference sequence). The length of the CDR3 is 16 residues. V was pared by 0 bases and J by 8 bases, with 19 bases between.

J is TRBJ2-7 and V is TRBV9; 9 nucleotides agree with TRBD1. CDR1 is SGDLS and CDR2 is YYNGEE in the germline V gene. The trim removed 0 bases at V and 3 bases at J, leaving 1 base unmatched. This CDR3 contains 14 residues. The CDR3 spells CASSVETGGYEQYF. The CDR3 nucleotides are TGTGCCAGCAGCGTAGAGACAGGGGGCTACGAGCAGTACTTC.

The CDR3 DNA reads TGTGCCAGCAGCTTAGGCCCAGGGTCTGGAAACACCATATATTTT. As protein: CASSLGPGSGNTIYF. The chain carries TRBV13 and TRBJ1-3; TRBD1 might be the D (5 bases). CDR3 length: 15 amino acids. Germline assignment: CDR1 PRHDT and CDR2 FYEKMQ (reference sequence). The germline V and J ends were trimmed by 0 bases and 1 base, with 7 bases remaining between them.

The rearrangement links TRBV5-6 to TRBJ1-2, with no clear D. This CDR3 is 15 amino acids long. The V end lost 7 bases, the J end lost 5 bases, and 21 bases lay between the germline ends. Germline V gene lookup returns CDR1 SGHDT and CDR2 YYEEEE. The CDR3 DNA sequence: TGTGCCAGCCTGACCAATTGGCAGGAATTTTATGGCTACACCTTC. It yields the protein CASLTNWQEFYGYTF.

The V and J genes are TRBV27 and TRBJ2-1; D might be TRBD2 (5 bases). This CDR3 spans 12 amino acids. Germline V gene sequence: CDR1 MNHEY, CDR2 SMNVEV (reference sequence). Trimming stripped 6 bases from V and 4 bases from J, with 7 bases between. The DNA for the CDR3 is TGTGCCAGCAGGGGAGCTTACAATGAGCAGTTCTTC. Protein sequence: CASRGAYNEQFF.

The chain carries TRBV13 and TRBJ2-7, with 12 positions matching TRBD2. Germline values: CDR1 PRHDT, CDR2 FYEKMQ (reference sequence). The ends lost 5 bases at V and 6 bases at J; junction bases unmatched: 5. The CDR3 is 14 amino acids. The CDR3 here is CASSTGLAGLEQYF. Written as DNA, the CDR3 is TGTGCCAGCAGCACCGGACTAGCGGGACTCGAGCAGTACTTC.

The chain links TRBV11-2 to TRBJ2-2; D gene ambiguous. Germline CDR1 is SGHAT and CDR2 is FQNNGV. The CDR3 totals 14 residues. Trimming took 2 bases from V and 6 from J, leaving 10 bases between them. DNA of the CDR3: TGTGCCAGCAGCTTAAGTATCCGAGCCGGGGAGCTGTTTTTT. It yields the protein CASSLSIRAGELFF.

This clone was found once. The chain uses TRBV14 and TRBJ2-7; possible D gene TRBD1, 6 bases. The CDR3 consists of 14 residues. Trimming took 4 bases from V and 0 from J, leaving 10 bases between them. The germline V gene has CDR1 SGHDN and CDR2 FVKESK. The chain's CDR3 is CASSLGQLSYEQYF. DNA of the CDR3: TGTGCCAGCAGCCTTGGACAGCTCTCCTACGAGCAGTACTTC.

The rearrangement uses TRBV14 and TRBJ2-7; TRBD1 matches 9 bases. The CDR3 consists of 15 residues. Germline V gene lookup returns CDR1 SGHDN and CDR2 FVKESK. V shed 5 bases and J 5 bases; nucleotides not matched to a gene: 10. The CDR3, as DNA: TGTGCCAGCAGCTCTCCCGGACAGGGGAAAAACGAGCAGTACTTC. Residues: CASSSPGQGKNEQYF. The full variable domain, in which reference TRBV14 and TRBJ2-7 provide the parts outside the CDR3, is EAGVTQFPSHSVIEKGQTVTLRCDPISGHDNLYWYRRVMGKEIKFLLHFVKESKQDESGMPNNRFLAERTGGTYSTLKVQPAELEDSGVYFCASSSPGQGKNEQYFGPGTRLTVT.

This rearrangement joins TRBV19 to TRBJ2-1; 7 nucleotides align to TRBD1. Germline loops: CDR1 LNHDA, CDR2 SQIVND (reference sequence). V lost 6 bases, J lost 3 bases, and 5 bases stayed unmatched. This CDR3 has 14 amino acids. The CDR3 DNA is TGTGCCAGTAGCCGACAGGGCCTCTACAATGAGCAGTTCTTC. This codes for CASSRQGLYNEQFF.

CDR3 region: CASSLRGFEQFF. As DNA, the CDR3 is TGTGCCAGCAGCTTGAGGGGTTTTGAGCAGTTCTTC. This chain connects TRBV5-6 to TRBJ2-1, with D maybe TRBD1 (5 bases). CDR3 length: 12 amino acids. CDR1 and CDR2 from the germline V gene are SGHDT and YYEEEE. The V end was cut by 1 base, the J end by 9 bases, with 8 bases between.

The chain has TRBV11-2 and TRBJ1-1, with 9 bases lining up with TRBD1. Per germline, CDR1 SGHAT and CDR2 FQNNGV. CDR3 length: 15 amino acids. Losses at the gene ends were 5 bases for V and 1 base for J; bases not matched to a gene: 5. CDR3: CASSHLTGGNTEAFF. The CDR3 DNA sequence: TGTGCCAGCAGCCATCTGACAGGGGGGAACACTGAAGCTTTCTTT.

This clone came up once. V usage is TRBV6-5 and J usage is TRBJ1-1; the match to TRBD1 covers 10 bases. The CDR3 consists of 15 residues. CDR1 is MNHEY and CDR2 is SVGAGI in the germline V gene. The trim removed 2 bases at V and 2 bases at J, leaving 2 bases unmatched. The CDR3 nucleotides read TGTGCCAGCAGTTACGGGACAGGGGCTAACACTGAAGCTTTCTTT. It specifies CASSYGTGANTEAFF.

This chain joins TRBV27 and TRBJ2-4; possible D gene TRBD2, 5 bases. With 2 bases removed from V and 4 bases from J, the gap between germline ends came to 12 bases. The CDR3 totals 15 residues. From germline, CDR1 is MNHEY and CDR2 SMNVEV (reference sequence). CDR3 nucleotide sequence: TGTGCCAGCAGTTTAAAGCGAGGGTCGAAAAACATTCAGTACTTC. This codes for CASSLKRGSKNIQYF.

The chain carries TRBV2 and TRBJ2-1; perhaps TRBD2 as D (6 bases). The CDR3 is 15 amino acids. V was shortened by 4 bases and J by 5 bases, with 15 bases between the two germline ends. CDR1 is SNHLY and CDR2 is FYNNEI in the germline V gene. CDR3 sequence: CASSAGSSSDNEQFF. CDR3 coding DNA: TGTGCCAGCAGTGCCGGGAGCAGTAGTGACAATGAGCAGTTCTTC. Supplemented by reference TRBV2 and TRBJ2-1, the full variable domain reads EPEVTQTPSHQVTQMGQEVILRCVPISNHLYFYWYRQILGQKVEFLVSFYNNEISEKSEIFDDQFSVERPDGSNFTLKIRSTKLEDSAMYFCASSAGSSSDNEQFFGPGTRLTVL.

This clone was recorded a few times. The CDR3 DNA is TGCGCCAGCAGCTTGACTAGCGGGGCGTCCTACAATGAGCAGTTCTTC. This sequence encodes CASSLTSGASYNEQFF. The chain joins TRBV5-1 to TRBJ2-1; TRBD2 matches at 10 bases. After removal of 1 base from V and 1 base from J, the junction contained 2 bases not matched to a gene. The germline CDR1 and CDR2 sequences are SGHRS and YFSETQ. The CDR3 is 16 amino acids.

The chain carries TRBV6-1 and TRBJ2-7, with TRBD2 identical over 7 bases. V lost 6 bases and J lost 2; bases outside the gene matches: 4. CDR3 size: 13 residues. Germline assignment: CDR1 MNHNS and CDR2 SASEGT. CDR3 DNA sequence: TGTGCCAGCAGCTGGGGGGGAACCTACGAGCAGTACTTC. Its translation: CASSWGGTYEQYF.

Here the CDR3 DNA reads TGTGCCAGCAGCCTCTCAGGGAACAATGAGCAGTTCTTC. The encoded protein is CASSLSGNNEQFF. The gene calls are TRBV27 and TRBJ2-1, with D perhaps TRBD1 (5 bases). The CDR3 loop spans 13 amino acids. V was pared by 6 bases and J by 5 bases, with 11 bases between. Germline values: CDR1 MNHEY, CDR2 SMNVEV (reference sequence).

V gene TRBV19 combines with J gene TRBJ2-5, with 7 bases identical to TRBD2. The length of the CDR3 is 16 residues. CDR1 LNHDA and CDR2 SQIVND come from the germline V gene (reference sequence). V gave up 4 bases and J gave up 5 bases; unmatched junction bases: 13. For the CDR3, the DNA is TGTGCCAGTAGTAAACCCCATCCGGGAGGTGAGGAGACCCAGTACTTC. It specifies CASSKPHPGGEETQYF.

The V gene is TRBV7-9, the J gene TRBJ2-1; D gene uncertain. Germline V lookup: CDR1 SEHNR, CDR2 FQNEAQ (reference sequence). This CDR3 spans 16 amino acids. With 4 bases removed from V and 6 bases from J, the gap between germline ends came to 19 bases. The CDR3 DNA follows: TGTGCCAGCAGCTCGGAGACGCAACAACCACTCAATGAGCAGTTCTTC. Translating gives CASSSETQQPLNEQFF. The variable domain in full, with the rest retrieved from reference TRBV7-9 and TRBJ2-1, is DTGVSQNPRHKITKRGQNVTFRCDPISEHNRLYWYRQTLGQGPEFLTYFQNEAQLEKSRLLSDRFSAERPKGSFSTLEIQRTEQGDSAMYLCASSSETQQPLNEQFFGPGTRLTVL.

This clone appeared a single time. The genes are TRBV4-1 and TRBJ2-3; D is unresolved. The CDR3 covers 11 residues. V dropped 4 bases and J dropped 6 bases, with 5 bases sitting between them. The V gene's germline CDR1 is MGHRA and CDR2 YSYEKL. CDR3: CASSLEDTQYF. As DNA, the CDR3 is TGCGCCAGCAGCCTCGAGGATACGCAGTATTTT.

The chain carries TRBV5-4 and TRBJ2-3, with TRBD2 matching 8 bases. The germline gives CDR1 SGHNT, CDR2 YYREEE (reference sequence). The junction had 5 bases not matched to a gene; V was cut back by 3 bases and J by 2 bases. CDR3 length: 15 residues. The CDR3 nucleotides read TGTGCCAGCAGCTGGCAGCGGGAGTTCACAGATACGCAGTATTTT. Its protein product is CASSWQREFTDTQYF.

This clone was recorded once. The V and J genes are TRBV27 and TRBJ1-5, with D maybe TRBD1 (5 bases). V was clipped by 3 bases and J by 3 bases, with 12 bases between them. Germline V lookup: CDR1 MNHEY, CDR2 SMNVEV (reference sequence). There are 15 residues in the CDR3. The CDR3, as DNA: TGTGCCAGCAGTTTTAGTGCAGGGTACAATCAGCCCCAGCATTTT. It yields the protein CASSFSAGYNQPQHF.

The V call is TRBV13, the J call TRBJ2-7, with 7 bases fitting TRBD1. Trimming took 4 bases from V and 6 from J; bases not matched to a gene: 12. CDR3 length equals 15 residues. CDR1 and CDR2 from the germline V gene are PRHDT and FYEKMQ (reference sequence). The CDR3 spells CASSSQGEHFVEQYF. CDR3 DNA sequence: TGTGCCAGCAGCTCGCAGGGGGAACATTTTGTCGAGCAGTACTTC.

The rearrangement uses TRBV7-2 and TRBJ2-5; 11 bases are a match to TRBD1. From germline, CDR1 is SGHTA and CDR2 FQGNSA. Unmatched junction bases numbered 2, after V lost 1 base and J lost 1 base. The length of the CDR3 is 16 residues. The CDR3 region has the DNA TGTGCCAGCAGCTTAGAGGGGACAGGGGGCCAAGAGACCCAGTACTTC. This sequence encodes CASSLEGTGGQETQYF. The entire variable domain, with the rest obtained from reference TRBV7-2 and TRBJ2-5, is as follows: GAGVSQSPSNKVTEKGKDVELRCDPISGHTALYWYRQSLGQGLEFLIYFQGNSAPDKSGLPSDRFSAERTGGSVSTLTIQRTQQEDSAVYLCASSLEGTGGQETQYFGPGTRLLVL.

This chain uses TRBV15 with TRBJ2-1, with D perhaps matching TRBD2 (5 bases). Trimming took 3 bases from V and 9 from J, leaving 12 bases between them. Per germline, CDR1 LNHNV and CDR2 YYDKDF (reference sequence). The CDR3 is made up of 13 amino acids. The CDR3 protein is CATSRPRGGEQFF. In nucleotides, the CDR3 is TGTGCCACCAGCAGGCCACGCGGAGGTGAGCAGTTCTTC.

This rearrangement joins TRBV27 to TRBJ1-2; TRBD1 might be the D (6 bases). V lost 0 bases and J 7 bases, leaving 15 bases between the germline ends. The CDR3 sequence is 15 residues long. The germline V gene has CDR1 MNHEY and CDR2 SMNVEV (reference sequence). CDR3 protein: CASSLSAGQRVGYTF. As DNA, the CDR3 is TGTGCCAGCAGTTTATCAGCTGGACAGCGAGTTGGCTACACCTTC.

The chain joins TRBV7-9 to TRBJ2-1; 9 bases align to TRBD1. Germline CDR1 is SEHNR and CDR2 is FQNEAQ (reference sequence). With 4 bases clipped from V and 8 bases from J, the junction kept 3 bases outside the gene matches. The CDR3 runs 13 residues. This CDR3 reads CASSWDRADEQFF. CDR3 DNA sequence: TGTGCCAGCAGCTGGGACAGGGCGGATGAGCAGTTCTTC.

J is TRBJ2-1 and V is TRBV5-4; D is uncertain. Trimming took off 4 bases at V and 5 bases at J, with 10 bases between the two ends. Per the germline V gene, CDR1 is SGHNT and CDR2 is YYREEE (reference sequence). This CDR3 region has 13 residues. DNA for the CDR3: TGTGCCAGCAGCACGGTCACAGACAATGAGCAGTTCTTC. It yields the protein CASSTVTDNEQFF.

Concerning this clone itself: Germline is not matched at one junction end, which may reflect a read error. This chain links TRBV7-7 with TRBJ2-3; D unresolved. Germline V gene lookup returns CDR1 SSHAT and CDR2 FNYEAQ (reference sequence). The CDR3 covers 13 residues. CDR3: CASRNGSSDTQYF. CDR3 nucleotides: TGTGCTAGCAGAAACGGGTCTTCAGATACGCAGTATTTT. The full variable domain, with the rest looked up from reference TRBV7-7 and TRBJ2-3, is GAGVSQSPRYKVTKRGQDVTLRCDPISSHATLYWYQQALGQGPEFLTYFNYEAQPDKSGLPSDRFSAERPEGSISTLTIQRTEQRDSAMYRCASRNGSSDTQYFGPGTRLTVL.

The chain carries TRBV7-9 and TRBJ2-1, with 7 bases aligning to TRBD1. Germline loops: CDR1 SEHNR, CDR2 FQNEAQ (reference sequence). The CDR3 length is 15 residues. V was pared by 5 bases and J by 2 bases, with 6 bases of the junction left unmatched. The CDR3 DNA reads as TGTGCCAGCAGCCACGGGACAGATACCTACAATGAGCAGTTCTTC. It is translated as CASSHGTDTYNEQFF.